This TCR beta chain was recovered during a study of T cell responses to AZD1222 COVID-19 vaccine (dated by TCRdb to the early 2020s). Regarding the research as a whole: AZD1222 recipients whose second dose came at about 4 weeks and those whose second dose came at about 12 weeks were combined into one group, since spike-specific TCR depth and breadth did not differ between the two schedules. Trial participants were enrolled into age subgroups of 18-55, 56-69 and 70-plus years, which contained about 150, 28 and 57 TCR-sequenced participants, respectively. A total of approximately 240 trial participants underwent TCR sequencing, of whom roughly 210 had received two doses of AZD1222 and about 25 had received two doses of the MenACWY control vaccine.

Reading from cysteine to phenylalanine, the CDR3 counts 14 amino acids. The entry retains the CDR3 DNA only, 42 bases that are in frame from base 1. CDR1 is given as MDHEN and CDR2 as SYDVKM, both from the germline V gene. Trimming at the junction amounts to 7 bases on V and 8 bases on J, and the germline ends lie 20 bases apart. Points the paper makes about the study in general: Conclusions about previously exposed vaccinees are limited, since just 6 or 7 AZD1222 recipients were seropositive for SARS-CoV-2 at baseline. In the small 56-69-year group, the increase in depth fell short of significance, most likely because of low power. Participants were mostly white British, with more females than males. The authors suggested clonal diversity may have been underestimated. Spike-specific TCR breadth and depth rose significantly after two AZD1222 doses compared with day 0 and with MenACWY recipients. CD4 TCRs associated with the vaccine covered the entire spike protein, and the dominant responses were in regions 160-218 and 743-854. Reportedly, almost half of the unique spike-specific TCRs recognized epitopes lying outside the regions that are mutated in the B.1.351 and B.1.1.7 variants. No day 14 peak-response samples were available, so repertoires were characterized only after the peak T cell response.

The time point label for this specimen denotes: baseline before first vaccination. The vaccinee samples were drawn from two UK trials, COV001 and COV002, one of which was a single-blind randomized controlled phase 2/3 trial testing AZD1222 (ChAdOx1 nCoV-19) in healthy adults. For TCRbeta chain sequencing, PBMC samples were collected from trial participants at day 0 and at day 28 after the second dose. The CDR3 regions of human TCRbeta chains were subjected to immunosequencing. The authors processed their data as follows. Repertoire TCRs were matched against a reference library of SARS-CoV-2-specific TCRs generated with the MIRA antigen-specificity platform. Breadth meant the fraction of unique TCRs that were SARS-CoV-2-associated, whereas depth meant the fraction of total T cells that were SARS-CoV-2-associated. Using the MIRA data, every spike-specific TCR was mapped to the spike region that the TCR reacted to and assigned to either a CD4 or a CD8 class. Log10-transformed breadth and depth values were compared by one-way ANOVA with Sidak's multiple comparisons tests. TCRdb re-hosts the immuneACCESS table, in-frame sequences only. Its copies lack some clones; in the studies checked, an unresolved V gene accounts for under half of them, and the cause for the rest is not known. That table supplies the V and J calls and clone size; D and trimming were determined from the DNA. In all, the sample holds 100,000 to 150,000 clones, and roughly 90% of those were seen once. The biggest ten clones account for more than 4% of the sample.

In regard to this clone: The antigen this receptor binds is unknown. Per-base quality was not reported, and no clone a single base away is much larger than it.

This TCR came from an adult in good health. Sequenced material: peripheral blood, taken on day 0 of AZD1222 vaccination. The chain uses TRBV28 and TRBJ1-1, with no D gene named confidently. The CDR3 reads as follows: CASNSQGAALEAFF. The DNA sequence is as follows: TGTGCCAGCAATTCTCAAGGTGCAGCACTCGAAGCTTTCTTT.